Presented here are 4 T cell receptor beta chains from one specimen sequenced in a study of human thymus T cells. Resections obtained during corrective heart surgery supplied the thymus tissue. The method was immunoSEQ multiplex PCR; TCRdb's version includes in-frame clones alone and lacks a portion of them. The sample consists of tens of thousands of clones, 85% to 95% of them appearing once. Sequenced input: thymus tissue. The receptors stem from a girl under three years old with a congenital heart defect but otherwise immunologically healthy.

Written as DNA, the CDR3 is TGCGCCAGCAGCCAAGCGACAGGGGCGAGGGAAAAACTGTTTTTT. The encoded protein is CASSQATGAREKLFF. This chain links TRBV4-3 with TRBJ1-4, with 8 bases that match TRBD1. Germline CDR1 reads LGHNA; CDR2 reads YSLEER. V trimming: 1 base; J trimming: 8 bases; junction bases outside the gene matches: 6. This CDR3 has 15 amino acids.

The chain recombines TRBV5-1 with TRBJ2-3; D uncertain. Germline V CDR1 and CDR2: SGHRS, YFSETQ. Trimming stripped 0 bases from V and 0 bases from J, with 8 bases between. This CDR3 comprises 15 residues. The CDR3 DNA sequence: TGCGCCAGCAGCTTGGATGGAGCTAGCACAGATACGCAGTATTTT. Amino acids: CASSLDGASTDTQYF.

This chain joins TRBV7-9 and TRBJ1-2; D might be TRBD1 (6 bases). The CDR3 is made up of 13 amino acids. The V end lost 5 bases, the J end lost 8 bases, and 15 bases lay between the germline ends. Per germline, CDR1 SEHNR and CDR2 FQNEAQ (reference sequence). CDR3 loop: CASSDTGSYGYTF. The CDR3 bases are TGTGCCAGCAGCGATACAGGGAGCTACGGCTACACCTTC.

This chain connects TRBV5-6 to TRBJ2-3; D remains unclear. CDR1 and CDR2 from the germline V gene are SGHDT and YYEEEE. V was cut by 4 bases and J by 6 bases, with 9 bases left in between. This CDR3 comprises 12 residues. The CDR3 reads CASSRPPDTQYF. The CDR3 DNA reads TGTGCCAGCAGCCGTCCCCCCGATACGCAGTATTTT.